This T cell receptor (beta chain) stems from a study of blood T cell repertoires in COVID-19. Study-level background: The United States, Italy and Spain were the sources of the acute and convalescent COVID-19 samples. The analysed material was cDNA or gDNA that came from T cells, B-cell-depleted T cells, or PBMCs.

Germline V gene data show CDR1 as SGHNT and CDR2 as YYREEE (reference sequence). The CDR3 is 16 residues long. The junction had 5 bases not matched to a gene; V was cut back by 0 bases and J by 4 bases. Per the study methods: Quantification of nucleated cells was approximated via reference gene primer amplification. Sequenced by immunoSEQ multiplex PCR; TCRdb stores in-frame clones only, minus some. For V, J and clone size, that table is used; D and trimming come from the DNA. Of about 170,000 clones listed, around 90% are singletons. Patients in Seattle were enrolled during active infection, then followed longitudinally.

The sample taken for sequencing was peripheral blood. The chain uses TRBV5-4 and TRBJ1-4; TRBD1 aligns across 8 bases. This receptor was obtained from a woman older than 75 with COVID-19, enrolled during active disease. The CDR3 is CASSLGRGLYNEKLFF. The CDR3 nucleotides read TGTGCCAGCAGCTTGGGCAGGGGGCTTTATAATGAAAAACTGTTTTTT.